This T cell receptor beta chain is from a study of T-cell reconstitution after alpha-beta-depleted transplantation in children. The CDR3 loop spans 18 amino acids. Germline-derived CDR1 and CDR2 are SGHAT and FQNNGV. With respect to this clonotype: One end of the junction varies from germline; a read error may be responsible.

Unique molecular identifiers featured in how the TCRbeta library was prepared. TCRdb processed the PCR reads anew with MiXCR; each CDR3 protein has one entry. The sample includes some 520,000 distinct CDR3 sequences, over 25% of them seen just once. This sequence was found in a human donor who donated a stem cell graft to a child with aplastic anemia. The J gene is TRBJ2-6, the V gene TRBV11-2; 7 nucleotides agree with TRBD1. The material sequenced was PBMCs from the stem cell graft donor, taken from the stem cell graft. CDR3 protein: CTSSFSGTASSGANVLTF. Written as DNA, the CDR3 is TGTACCAGCAGCTTTTCAGGGACAGCGAGCTCTGGGGCCAACGTCCTGACTTTC.